The rows below give T cell receptor beta chains drawn from one sample of a study of T cell responses to AZD1222 COVID-19 vaccine. Method: immunoSEQ multiplex PCR; TCRdb's copy keeps in-frame clones and lacks some. The sample has approximately 110,000 clones, approximately 86% seen once. This material consisted of peripheral blood, taken on day 0 of AZD1222 vaccination. Receptor source: an adult in good health. CDR3s include the opening cysteine and the closing phenylalanine or tryptophan. The D gene is left open where the match is weak. Clone size, where shown, is once, few, many, or a class for clones that have expanded.

V gene	D gene	clone size	J gene	CDR3 protein	CDR3 DNA
TRBV27	TRBD2	few	TRBJ2-7	CASSIGLGYEQYF	TGTGCCAGCAGTATCGGACTAGGTTACGAGCAGTACTTC
TRBV4-3	-	-	TRBJ2-1	CASSQVPGTYNEQFF	TGCGCCAGCAGCCAAGTTCCAGGGACCTACAATGAGCAGTTCTTC
TRBV4-1	TRBD1	-	TRBJ2-1	CASSQETRDRGVF	TGCGCCAGCAGCCAAGAGACCAGAGACAGGGGCGTCTTC
TRBV29-1	-	-	TRBJ1-2	CSVERPDPYGYTF	TGCAGCGTTGAACGTCCCGATCCCTATGGCTACACCTTC
TRBV30	TRBD1	-	TRBJ1-2	CALFRDRALGAYGYTF	TGTGCCCTATTTCGGGACAGGGCCCTTGGGGCATATGGCTACACCTTC
TRBV29-1	TRBD2	once	TRBJ2-2	CSVRTSAYTGELFF	TGCAGCGTTCGGACTAGCGCGTACACCGGGGAGCTGTTTTTT
TRBV6-5	TRBD2	-	TRBJ2-2	CAIAGAGTGELFF	TGTGCCATCGCGGGAGCGGGCACCGGGGAGCTGTTTTTT
TRBV2	-	-	TRBJ2-2	CASSDTSTNTGELFF	TGTGCCAGCAGTGACACTAGCACGAACACCGGGGAGCTGTTTTTT
TRBV29-1	TRBD1	once	TRBJ1-1	CSVVGQEGKPAFF	TGCAGCGTTGTTGGACAGGAAGGGAAACCAGCTTTCTTT
TRBV28	-	-	TRBJ1-4	CASNFWQGGEKLFF	TGTGCCAGCAATTTCTGGCAGGGCGGTGAAAAACTGTTTTTT
TRBV7-2	-	-	TRBJ2-7	CASSFSRLEQYF	TGTGCCAGCAGCTTTAGTAGGCTCGAGCAGTACTTC
TRBV3-1/TRBV3-2	-	-	TRBJ1-1	CASSQDLGGTGNTEAFF	TGTGCCAGCAGCCAAGATCTTGGAGGGACGGGGAACACTGAAGCTTTCTTT
TRBV7-2	-	-	TRBJ2-5	CASSLAGVGQETQYF	TGTGCCAGCAGCTTAGCAGGGGTCGGCCAAGAGACCCAGTACTTC
TRBV11-3	-	-	TRBJ1-1	CASSLGRGKGENTEAFF	TGTGCCAGCAGCTTAGGTCGGGGTAAGGGCGAAAACACTGAAGCTTTCTTT
TRBV16	TRBD1	-	TRBJ2-7	CASSQSTGDYEQYF	TGTGCCAGCAGCCAATCGACAGGGGACTACGAGCAGTACTTC
TRBV7-3	-	few	TRBJ2-1	CASSETDSSYNEQFF	TGTGCCAGCAGCGAAACGGACAGCTCCTACAATGAGCAGTTCTTC
TRBV6-6	TRBD2	-	TRBJ2-3	CASSLSGRAPTDTQYF	TGTGCCAGCAGCCTTAGCGGGAGGGCCCCCACAGATACGCAGTATTTT
TRBV7-8	-	once	TRBJ1-1	CASSSGAGGLRSTEAFF	TGTGCCAGCAGCTCGGGAGCGGGAGGGCTAAGGAGCACTGAAGCTTTCTTT
TRBV5-1	TRBD1	-	TRBJ2-3	CASREQGRSTDTQYF	TGCGCCAGCAGAGAACAGGGGCGTAGCACAGATACGCAGTATTTT
TRBV6-4	TRBD1	-	TRBJ1-1	CASSDPIDRGNTEAFF	TGTGCCAGCAGTGACCCGATAGACAGGGGGAACACTGAAGCTTTCTTT
TRBV4-2	-	-	TRBJ1-1	CASSQVAGGTTEAFF	TGTGCCAGCAGCCAAGTTGCAGGCGGCACCACTGAAGCTTTCTTT
TRBV7-2	-	-	TRBJ1-1	CASSLMRATEAFF	TGTGCCAGCAGCTTAATGAGGGCCACTGAAGCTTTCTTT
TRBV7-3	-	-	TRBJ1-3	CASSRTGHDTIYF	TGTGCCAGCAGTCGGACCGGGCACGACACCATATATTTT
TRBV14	-	-	TRBJ1-2	CASSLTPYGYTF	TGTGCCAGCAGCCTTACACCGTATGGCTACACCTTC
TRBV7-3	-	-	TRBJ1-5	CASDPRIEGARSQPQHF	TGTGCCAGCGACCCCCGCATCGAAGGGGCTCGAAGTCAGCCCCAGCATTTT
TRBV2	TRBD1	-	TRBJ1-1	CASSRSGTAFGTEAFF	TGTGCCAGCAGTCGATCCGGGACAGCTTTCGGCACTGAAGCTTTCTTT
TRBV28	TRBD1	-	TRBJ2-7	CASSLFGQGVYEQYF	TGTGCCAGCAGTTTATTTGGGCAGGGGGTCTACGAGCAGTACTTC
TRBV6-2/TRBV6-3	-	-	TRBJ1-5	CASSYSPGQFWSNQPQHF	TGTGCCAGCAGTTACTCCCCTGGACAGTTTTGGTCTAATCAGCCCCAGCATTTT
TRBV24-1	-	once	TRBJ2-1	CATSDSWRGSYNEQFF	TGTGCCACCAGTGATTCATGGCGGGGCTCCTACAATGAGCAGTTCTTC
TRBV19	-	-	TRBJ2-6	CASSIAVSGANVLTF	TGTGCCAGTAGTATAGCCGTGTCTGGGGCCAACGTCCTGACTTTC
TRBV6-6	-	few	TRBJ2-7	CASSLPPITGVYEQYF	TGTGCCAGCAGTTTACCCCCTATCACGGGGGTCTACGAGCAGTACTTC
TRBV7-2	-	-	TRBJ2-3	CASSFATLDTQYF	TGTGCCAGCAGCTTTGCCACCTTGGATACGCAGTATTTT
TRBV5-1	-	-	TRBJ2-7	CASSSAGGTFVYEQYF	TGCGCCAGCAGCTCGGCCGGGGGCACCTTCGTTTACGAGCAGTACTTC
TRBV24-1	TRBD2	-	TRBJ2-5	CATSDSGGPETQYF	TGTGCCACCAGTGACTCGGGGGGACCAGAGACCCAGTACTTC
TRBV7-3	TRBD2	-	TRBJ2-1	CASSFNSGGDEQFF	TGTGCCAGCAGCTTCAATAGCGGGGGGGATGAGCAGTTCTTC
TRBV19	TRBD1	-	TRBJ2-7	CASRQGPYEQYF	TGTGCCAGCCGACAGGGGCCCTACGAGCAGTACTTC
TRBV5-8	TRBD1	-	TRBJ2-1	CASSSSGQGNVEQFF	TGTGCCAGCAGCAGCAGCGGACAGGGGAACGTTGAGCAGTTCTTC
TRBV2	-	-	TRBJ1-1	CASSVGKNTEAFF	TGTGCCAGCAGTGTAGGGAAGAACACTGAAGCTTTCTTT
TRBV27	-	-	TRBJ1-2	CASSLTENYGYTF	TGTGCCAGCAGTCTCACAGAGAACTATGGCTACACCTTC
TRBV7-2	TRBD1	-	TRBJ1-2	CASSLSGQGNYGYTF	TGTGCCAGCAGCTTATCGGGACAGGGAAACTATGGCTACACCTTC
TRBV11-3	-	-	TRBJ2-2	CASSLVHGDTGELFF	TGTGCCAGCAGCTTAGTGCACGGGGACACCGGGGAGCTGTTTTTT
TRBV18	-	once	TRBJ1-4	CASSPREGSNEKLFF	TGTGCCAGCTCACCACGGGAGGGGTCTAATGAAAAACTGTTTTTT
TRBV29-1	TRBD1	once	TRBJ2-3	CSVADRNTDTQYF	TGCAGCGTCGCGGACAGGAACACAGATACGCAGTATTTT
TRBV27	TRBD1	-	TRBJ2-2	CASSRDSGGELFF	TGTGCCAGCAGCCGGGACAGCGGCGGGGAGCTGTTTTTT
TRBV3-1/TRBV3-2	-	once	TRBJ1-5	CASSQRSNQPQHF	TGTGCCAGCAGCCAAAGGAGCAATCAGCCCCAGCATTTT
TRBV5-1	-	-	TRBJ1-6	CASGAGKGSPLHF	TGCGCCAGCGGGGCAGGGAAGGGTTCACCCCTCCACTTT
TRBV9	-	-	TRBJ1-6	CASSVGAPQANSPLHF	TGTGCCAGCAGCGTAGGGGCTCCTCAGGCTAATTCACCCCTCCACTTT
TRBV5-1	-	-	TRBJ2-2	CASRPGTPNTGELFF	TGCGCCAGCAGACCTGGGACACCGAACACCGGGGAGCTGTTTTTT
TRBV7-9	-	-	TRBJ2-3	CASVSRASTDTQYF	TGTGCCAGTGTCAGCAGAGCTAGCACAGATACGCAGTATTTT
TRBV6-2/TRBV6-3	TRBD1	-	TRBJ2-3	CASSRQGPDTQYF	TGTGCCAGCAGCCGACAGGGCCCAGATACGCAGTATTTT
TRBV4-3	TRBD2	-	TRBJ2-4	CASSQAAGGTDIQYF	TGCGCCAGCAGCCAAGCGGCGGGAGGGACGGACATTCAGTACTTC
TRBV14	-	-	TRBJ2-5	CASSLGGRRGTQYF	TGTGCCAGCAGCCTGGGGGGACGGCGGGGGACCCAGTACTTC
TRBV15	-	-	TRBJ2-7	CATRGRNEQYF	TGTGCCACCAGGGGGCGAAACGAGCAGTACTTC
TRBV9	TRBD1	-	TRBJ1-3	CASSARPGQGLGNTIYF	TGTGCCAGCAGCGCGAGACCGGGACAGGGCCTAGGAAACACCATATATTTT
TRBV10-2	-	-	TRBJ1-5	CASSAHRDSNQPQHF	TGCGCCAGCAGTGCACACAGGGATAGCAATCAGCCCCAGCATTTT
TRBV19	-	-	TRBJ2-1	CASSRQASYNEQFF	TGTGCCAGTAGTAGACAGGCATCCTACAATGAGCAGTTCTTC
TRBV4-2	-	-	TRBJ2-3	CASSQGLVRTDTQYF	TGTGCCAGCAGCCAGGGACTCGTCCGCACAGATACGCAGTATTTT